Below are 12 T cell receptor beta chains sequenced from a single sample in a study of T cell changes during pregnancy in multiple sclerosis. Assay: immunoSEQ multiplex PCR; the TCRdb copy retains only in-frame clones and omits some. The sample includes 20,000 to 25,000 clones, around 93% seen only once; the top ten take about 0.67%. Sample: CD4+ T cells from peripheral blood mononuclear cells, taken in the third trimester of pregnancy. These receptors came from a female donor with multiple sclerosis, enrolled in a pregnancy study.

In its sample, this clone was seen a few times. The CDR3 nucleotides read TGTGCCTGGAGTAAAGGGGACAGTAGGGATTCACCCCTCCACTTT. Protein product: CAWSKGDSRDSPLHF. The rearrangement uses TRBV30 and TRBJ1-6, with TRBD1 matching over 7 bases. The CDR3 has 15 residues. With 2 bases clipped from V and 8 bases from J, the junction kept 9 bases outside the gene matches. The V gene's germline CDR1 is GTSNPN and CDR2 SVGIG (reference sequence).

The rearrangement links TRBV11-2 to TRBJ2-7; D may be TRBD2 (6 bases). The CDR3 is 12 amino acids. The V gene lost 2 bases and the J gene lost 5 bases, with 7 bases spanning the gap. The germline V gene encodes CDR1 SGHAT and CDR2 FQNNGV. CDR3 sequence reads: CASSLSGDEQYF. The CDR3 coding sequence is TGTGCCAGCAGCTTATCGGGGGACGAGCAGTACTTC. Filled out from reference TRBV11-2 and TRBJ2-7, the complete variable domain reads EAGVAQSPRYKIIEKRQSVAFWCNPISGHATLYWYQQILGQGPKLLIQFQNNGVVDDSQLPKDRFSAERLKGVDSTLKIQPAKLEDSAVYLCASSLSGDEQYFGPGTRLTVT.

The V and J genes are TRBV29-1 and TRBJ2-5; D not resolved. Germline CDR1 SQVTM, CDR2 ANQGSEA. The CDR3 runs 12 residues. The V end lost 4 bases, the J end lost 7 bases, and 13 bases lay between the germline ends. In DNA, the CDR3 is TGCAGCGTTGTTTCCGGTGATCGGACCCAGTACTTC. Residues: CSVVSGDRTQYF.

The gene calls are TRBV6-1 and TRBJ1-6; no clear D gene. V shed 2 bases and J shed 8 bases, with 13 bases lying between them. Germline V CDR1 and CDR2: MNHNS, SASEGT. The CDR3 contains 15 residues. CDR3 region: CASSEREGGDSPLHF. The CDR3, as DNA: TGTGCCAGCAGTGAACGGGAAGGTGGCGATTCACCCCTCCACTTT.

This clone has a single count. The chain recombines TRBV2 with TRBJ1-1, with D possibly matching TRBD1 (6 bases). V was pared by 6 bases and J by 5 bases, with 13 bases between. Per the germline V gene, CDR1 is SNHLY and CDR2 is FYNNEI. The CDR3 sequence is 13 residues long. The CDR3 here is CASRITGSTEAFF. CDR3 DNA: TGTGCCAGCAGGATAACAGGGAGTACTGAAGCTTTCTTT. Supplemented by reference TRBV2 and TRBJ1-1, the full variable domain reads EPEVTQTPSHQVTQMGQEVILRCVPISNHLYFYWYRQILGQKVEFLVSFYNNEISEKSEIFDDQFSVERPDGSNFTLKIRSTKLEDSAMYFCASRITGSTEAFFGQGTRLTVV.

The chain has TRBV7-9 and TRBJ2-5; 14 bases agree with TRBD2. Germline-derived CDR1 and CDR2 are SEHNR and FQNEAQ (reference sequence). V was pared by 2 bases and J by 1 base, with 6 bases of the junction left unmatched. The CDR3 length is 18 residues. CDR3 protein: CASSLSGLAGGTQETQYF. The CDR3 region has the DNA TGTGCCAGCAGCTTAAGCGGACTAGCGGGGGGCACCCAAGAGACCCAGTACTTC.

The chain joins TRBV5-1 to TRBJ1-1, with 7 bases aligning to TRBD1. The CDR3 spans 15 residues. Looked up from germline, CDR1 is SGHRS and CDR2 is YFSETQ. With 0 bases clipped from V and 4 bases from J, the junction kept 6 bases outside the gene matches. The CDR3 reads CASSLAGQLVTEAFF. The CDR3 coding sequence is TGCGCCAGCAGCTTGGCGGGACAGCTTGTCACTGAAGCTTTCTTT.

The rearrangement links TRBV5-1 to TRBJ2-7; D may be TRBD2 (5 bases). CDR1 is SGHRS, CDR2 YFSETQ, per germline. The CDR3 has 14 residues. Trimming took off 2 bases at V and 1 base at J, with 10 bases between the two ends. Written as DNA, the CDR3 is TGCGCCAGCAGCTTAATTTGGGAGTCCTACGAGCAGTACTTC. It is translated as CASSLIWESYEQYF.

The rearrangement uses TRBV6-5 and TRBJ1-1; 7 positions match TRBD1. V was clipped by 0 bases and J by 10 bases; unmatched bases: 11. The CDR3 contains 15 residues. Germline V lookup: CDR1 MNHEY, CDR2 SVGAGI. The CDR3 region has the DNA TGTGCCAGCAGTTACTCAGGGGGCCTCTCCCTTGGAGCTTTCTTT. Amino acids: CASSYSGGLSLGAFF.

This clone was seen once. The chain recombines TRBV5-3 with TRBJ1-1; TRBD1 matches at 10 bases. TRBV5-3 is identified as an open reading frame with a role that is uncertain. The CDR3 contains 18 residues. V lost 2 bases, J lost 3 bases, and 13 bases stayed unmatched. CDR3 nucleotides: TGTGCCAGAAGCTTCCCCTCTCCGGGACAGGGGACGGACACTGAAGCTTTCTTT. This encodes CARSFPSPGQGTDTEAFF.

The chain carries TRBV29-1 and TRBJ2-2; a weak D match, TRBD2 (6 bases). Germline V gene data show CDR1 as SQVTM and CDR2 as ANQGSEA. This CDR3 is built from 13 residues. V was pared by 7 bases and J by 7 bases, with 16 bases between. The CDR3 loop reads CSASRRGYGELFF. CDR3 DNA sequence: TGCAGCGCCTCGCGTCGGGGGTACGGGGAGCTGTTTTTT.

The chain employs TRBV7-9 and TRBJ1-3, with D possibly matching TRBD1 (6 bases). Germline CDR1 reads SEHNR; CDR2 reads FQNEAQ (reference sequence). V was shortened by 3 bases and J by 3 bases, with 9 bases between the two germline ends. The CDR3 is made up of 14 amino acids. The CDR3 is CASSFGTFGNTIYF. The CDR3 DNA sequence: TGTGCCAGCAGCTTCGGGACATTTGGAAACACCATATATTTT.